Listed here is a single TCR beta chain. The V gene end was trimmed by 1 base and the J gene end by 5 bases; junction bases not matched to a gene: 8. The CDR3 is 16 amino acids. Looked up from germline, CDR1 is MGHRA and CDR2 is YSYEKL. Using immunoSEQ multiplex PCR, the repertoire was profiled, and TCRdb retains in-frame clones only, with some absent. The sample carries 25,000 to 40,000 clones, 82% recorded once. This entry comes from a study of OX40 agonist ivuxolimab in advanced cancers. This receptor was obtained from an adult with an advanced solid tumor such as melanoma, head and neck, liver or kidney cancer. This chain links TRBV4-1 with TRBJ2-1; 7 positions agree with TRBD2. The sequencing here drew on CD4+ or CD8+ T cells sorted from blood, taken in a trial of the OX40 agonist ivuxolimab. The CDR3, as DNA: TGCGCCAGCAGCCAAGCGGTGAGCGGGGAACACAATGAGCAGTTCTTC. Protein sequence: CASSQAVSGEHNEQFF.